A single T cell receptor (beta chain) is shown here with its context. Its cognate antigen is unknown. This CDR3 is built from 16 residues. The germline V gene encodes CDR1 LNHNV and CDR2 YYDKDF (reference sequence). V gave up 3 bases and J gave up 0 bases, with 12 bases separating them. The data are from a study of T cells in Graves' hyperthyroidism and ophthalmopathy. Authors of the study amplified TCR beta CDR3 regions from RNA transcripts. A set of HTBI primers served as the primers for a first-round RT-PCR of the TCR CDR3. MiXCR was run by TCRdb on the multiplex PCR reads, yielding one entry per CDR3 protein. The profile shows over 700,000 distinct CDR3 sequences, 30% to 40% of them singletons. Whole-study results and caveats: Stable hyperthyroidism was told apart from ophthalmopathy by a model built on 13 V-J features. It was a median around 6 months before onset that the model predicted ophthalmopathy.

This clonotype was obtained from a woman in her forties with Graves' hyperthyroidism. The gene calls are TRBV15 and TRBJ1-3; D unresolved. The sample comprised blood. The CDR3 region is CATSRSDGYSGNTIYF. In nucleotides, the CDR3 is TGTGCCACCAGCAGGTCGGACGGATACTCTGGAAACACCATATATTTT.